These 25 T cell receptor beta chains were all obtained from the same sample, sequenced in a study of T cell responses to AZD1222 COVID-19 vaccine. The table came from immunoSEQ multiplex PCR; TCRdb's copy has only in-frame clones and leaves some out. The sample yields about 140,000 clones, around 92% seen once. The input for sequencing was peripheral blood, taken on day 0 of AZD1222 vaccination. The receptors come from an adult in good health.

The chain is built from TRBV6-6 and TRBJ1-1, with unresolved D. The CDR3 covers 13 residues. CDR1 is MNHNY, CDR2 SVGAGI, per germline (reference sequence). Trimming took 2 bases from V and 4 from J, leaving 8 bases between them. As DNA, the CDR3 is TGTGCCAGCAGTTACGGGCTTGCCACTGAAGCTTTCTTT. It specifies CASSYGLATEAFF.

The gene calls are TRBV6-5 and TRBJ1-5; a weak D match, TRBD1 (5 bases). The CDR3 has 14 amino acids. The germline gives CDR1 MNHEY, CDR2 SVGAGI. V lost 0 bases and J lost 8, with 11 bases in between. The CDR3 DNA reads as TGTGCCAGCAGTTACTCGAGGGGAATGGAGCCCCAGCATTTT. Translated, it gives CASSYSRGMEPQHF.

CDR3 region: CASSRSAGELGEQYF. The CDR3 nucleotides are TGTGCCAGCTCACGTTCAGCGGGAGAACTCGGCGAGCAGTACTTC. The rearrangement joins TRBV18 to TRBJ2-7; TRBD2 matches at 8 bases. The germline gives CDR1 KGHSH, CDR2 LQKENI. The CDR3 totals 15 residues. Trimming removed 4 bases from V and 6 bases from J; junction bases left unmatched: 11.

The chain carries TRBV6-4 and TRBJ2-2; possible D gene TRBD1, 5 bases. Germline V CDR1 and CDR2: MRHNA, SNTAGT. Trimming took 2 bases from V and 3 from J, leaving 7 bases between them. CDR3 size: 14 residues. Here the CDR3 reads CASSDRGDTGELFF. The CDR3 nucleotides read TGTGCCAGCAGTGACAGGGGCGACACCGGGGAGCTGTTTTTT.

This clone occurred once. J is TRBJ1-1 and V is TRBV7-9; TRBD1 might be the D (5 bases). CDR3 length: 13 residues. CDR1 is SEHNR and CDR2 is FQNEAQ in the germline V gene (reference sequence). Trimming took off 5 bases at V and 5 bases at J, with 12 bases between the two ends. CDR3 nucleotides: TGTGCCAGCAGCCCCCCCGGGGGGACTGAAGCTTTCTTT. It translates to CASSPPGGTEAFF. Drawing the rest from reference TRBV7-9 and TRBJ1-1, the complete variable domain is DTGVSQNPRHKITKRGQNVTFRCDPISEHNRLYWYRQTLGQGPEFLTYFQNEAQLEKSRLLSDRFSAERPKGSFSTLEIQRTEQGDSAMYLCASSPPGGTEAFFGQGTRLTVV.

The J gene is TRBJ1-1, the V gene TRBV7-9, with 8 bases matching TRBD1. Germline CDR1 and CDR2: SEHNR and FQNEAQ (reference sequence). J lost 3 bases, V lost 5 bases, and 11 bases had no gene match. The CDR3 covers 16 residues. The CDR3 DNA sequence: TGTGCCAGCAGCGCCAACCGTCAGGGGGCGGACACTGAAGCTTTCTTT. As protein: CASSANRQGADTEAFF.

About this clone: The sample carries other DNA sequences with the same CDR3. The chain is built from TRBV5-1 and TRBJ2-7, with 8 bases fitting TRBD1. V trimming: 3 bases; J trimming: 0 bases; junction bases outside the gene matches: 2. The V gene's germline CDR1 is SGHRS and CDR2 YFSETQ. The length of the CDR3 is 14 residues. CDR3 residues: CASSSGQGSYEQYF. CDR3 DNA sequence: TGCGCCAGCAGCTCAGGACAGGGCTCCTACGAGCAGTACTTC.

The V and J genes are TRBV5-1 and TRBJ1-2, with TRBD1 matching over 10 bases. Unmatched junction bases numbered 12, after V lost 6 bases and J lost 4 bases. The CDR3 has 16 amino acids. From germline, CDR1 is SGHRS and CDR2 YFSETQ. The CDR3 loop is CASTISPGTGVYGYTF. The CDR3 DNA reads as TGCGCCAGCACGATAAGCCCCGGGACAGGGGTCTATGGCTACACCTTC. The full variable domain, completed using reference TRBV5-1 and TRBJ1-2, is KAGVTQTPRYLIKTRGQQVTLSCSPISGHRSVSWYQQTPGQGLQFLFEYFSETQRNKGNFPGRFSGRQFSNSRSEMNVSTLELGDSALYLCASTISPGTGVYGYTFGSGTRLTVV.

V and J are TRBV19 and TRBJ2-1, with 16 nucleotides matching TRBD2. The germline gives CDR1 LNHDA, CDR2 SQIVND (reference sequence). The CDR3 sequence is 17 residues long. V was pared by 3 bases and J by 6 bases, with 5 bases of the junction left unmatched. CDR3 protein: CASSMGLAGGYGNEQFF. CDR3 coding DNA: TGTGCCAGTAGTATGGGACTAGCGGGAGGGTACGGCAATGAGCAGTTCTTC.

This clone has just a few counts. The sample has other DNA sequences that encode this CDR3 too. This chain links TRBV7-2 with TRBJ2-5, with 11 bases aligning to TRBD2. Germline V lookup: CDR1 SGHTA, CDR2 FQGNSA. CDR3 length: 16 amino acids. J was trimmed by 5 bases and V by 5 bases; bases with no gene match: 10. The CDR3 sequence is CASSILAGAVGETQYF. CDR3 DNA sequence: TGTGCCAGCAGCATACTAGCGGGGGCAGTCGGGGAGACCCAGTACTTC.

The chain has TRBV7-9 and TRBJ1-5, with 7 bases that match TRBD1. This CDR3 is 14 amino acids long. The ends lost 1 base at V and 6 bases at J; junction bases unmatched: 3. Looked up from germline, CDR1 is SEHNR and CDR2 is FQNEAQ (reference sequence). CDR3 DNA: TGTGCCAGCAGCTTAGGGAGGGACAGTCAGCCCCAGCATTTT. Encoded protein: CASSLGRDSQPQHF.

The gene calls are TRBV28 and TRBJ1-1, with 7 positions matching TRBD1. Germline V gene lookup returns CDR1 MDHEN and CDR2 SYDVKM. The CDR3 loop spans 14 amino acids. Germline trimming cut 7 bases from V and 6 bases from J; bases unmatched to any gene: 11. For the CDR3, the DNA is TGTGCCAGCAAAAAGGGGGCGTATTTGGCTGAAGCTTTCTTT. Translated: CASKKGAYLAEAFF.

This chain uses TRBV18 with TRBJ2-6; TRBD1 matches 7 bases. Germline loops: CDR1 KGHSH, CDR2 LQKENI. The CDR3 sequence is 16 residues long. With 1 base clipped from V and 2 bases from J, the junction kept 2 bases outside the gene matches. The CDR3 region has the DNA TGTGCCAGCTCACCACAGGGGGCCGCTGGGGCCAACGTCCTGACTTTC. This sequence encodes CASSPQGAAGANVLTF.

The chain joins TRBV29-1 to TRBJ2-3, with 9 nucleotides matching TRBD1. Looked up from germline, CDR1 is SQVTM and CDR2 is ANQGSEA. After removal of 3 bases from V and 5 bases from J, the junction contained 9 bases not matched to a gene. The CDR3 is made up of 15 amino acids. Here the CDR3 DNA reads TGCAGCGTTGATCCCCGGGACAGGGTGAGAGATACGCAGTATTTT. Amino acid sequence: CSVDPRDRVRDTQYF.

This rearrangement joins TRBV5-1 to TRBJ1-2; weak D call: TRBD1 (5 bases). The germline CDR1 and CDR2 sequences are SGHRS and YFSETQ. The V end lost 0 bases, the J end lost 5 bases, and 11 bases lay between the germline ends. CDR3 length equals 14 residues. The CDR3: CASSLVGREYGYTF. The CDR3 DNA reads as TGCGCCAGCAGCTTGGTGGGCAGGGAATATGGCTACACCTTC.

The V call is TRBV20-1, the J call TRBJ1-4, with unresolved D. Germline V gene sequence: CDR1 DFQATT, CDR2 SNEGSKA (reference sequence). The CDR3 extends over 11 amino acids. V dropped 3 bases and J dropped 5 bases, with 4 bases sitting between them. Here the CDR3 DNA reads TGCAGTGCTAGGTCCAATGAAAAACTGTTTTTT. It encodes CSARSNEKLFF.

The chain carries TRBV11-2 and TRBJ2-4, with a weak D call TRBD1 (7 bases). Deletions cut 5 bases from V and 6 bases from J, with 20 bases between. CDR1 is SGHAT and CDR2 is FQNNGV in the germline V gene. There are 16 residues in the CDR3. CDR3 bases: TGTGCCAGCAGCCGTGACAGGGCCCCCGGGGGAAACATTCAGTACTTC. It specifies CASSRDRAPGGNIQYF.

CDR3 DNA: TGTGCCAGCAGCTCCAGACTATACTCCTACGAGCAGTACTTC. Protein product: CASSSRLYSYEQYF. The rearrangement links TRBV5-4 to TRBJ2-7, with a tentative D call TRBD2 (5 bases). The CDR3 sequence is 14 residues long. CDR1 is SGHNT, CDR2 YYREEE, per germline (reference sequence). The V end was cut by 3 bases, the J end by 0 bases, with 10 bases between.

The CDR3 nucleotides are TGTGCCACTCATCCGGGGGGAGGGTGGTACGAGCAGTACTTC. The encoded protein is CATHPGGGWYEQYF. The chain couples TRBV7-2 to TRBJ2-7, with 7 bases lining up with TRBD2. Trimming took 10 bases from V and 4 from J; bases not matched to a gene: 13. The length of the CDR3 is 14 residues. Germline CDR1 SGHTA, CDR2 FQGNSA.

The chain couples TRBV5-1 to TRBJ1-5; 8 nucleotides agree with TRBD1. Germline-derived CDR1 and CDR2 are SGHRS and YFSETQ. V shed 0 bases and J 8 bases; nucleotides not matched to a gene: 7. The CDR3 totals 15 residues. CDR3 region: CASSLGQGIREPQHF. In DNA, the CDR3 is TGCGCCAGCAGCTTGGGACAGGGGATCCGGGAGCCCCAGCATTTT. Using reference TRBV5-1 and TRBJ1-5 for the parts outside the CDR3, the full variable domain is KAGVTQTPRYLIKTRGQQVTLSCSPISGHRSVSWYQQTPGQGLQFLFEYFSETQRNKGNFPGRFSGRQFSNSRSEMNVSTLELGDSALYLCASSLGQGIREPQHFGDGTRLSIL.

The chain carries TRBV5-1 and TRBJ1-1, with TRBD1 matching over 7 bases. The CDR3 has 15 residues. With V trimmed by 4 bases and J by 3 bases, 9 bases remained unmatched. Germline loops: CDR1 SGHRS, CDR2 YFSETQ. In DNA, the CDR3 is TGCGCCAGCAGCATGGGACAGTCTGGGGACACTGAAGCTTTCTTT. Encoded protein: CASSMGQSGDTEAFF.

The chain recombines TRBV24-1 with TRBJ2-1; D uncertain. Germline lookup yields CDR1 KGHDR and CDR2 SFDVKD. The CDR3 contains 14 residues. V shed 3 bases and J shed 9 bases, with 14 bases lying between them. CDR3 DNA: TGTGCCACCAGTGATGAAACAGATTACGGTGAGCAGTTCTTC. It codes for CATSDETDYGEQFF.

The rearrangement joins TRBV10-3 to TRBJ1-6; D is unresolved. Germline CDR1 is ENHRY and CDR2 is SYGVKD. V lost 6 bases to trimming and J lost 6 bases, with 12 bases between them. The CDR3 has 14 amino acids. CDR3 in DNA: TGTGCCATCAGCACCGACATAGGTAATTCACCCCTCCACTTT. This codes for CAISTDIGNSPLHF.

CDR3 residues: CASSQRQLLNTGELFF. The CDR3 DNA is TGTGCCAGCAGCCAGCGACAGTTACTGAACACCGGGGAGCTGTTTTTT. This chain connects TRBV5-4 to TRBJ2-2; a possible D gene is TRBD1 (5 bases). CDR1 and CDR2 (germline): SGHNT, YYREEE (reference sequence). The CDR3 runs 16 residues. Trimming shortened V by 4 bases and J by 1 base, and 14 bases separated the two germline ends.

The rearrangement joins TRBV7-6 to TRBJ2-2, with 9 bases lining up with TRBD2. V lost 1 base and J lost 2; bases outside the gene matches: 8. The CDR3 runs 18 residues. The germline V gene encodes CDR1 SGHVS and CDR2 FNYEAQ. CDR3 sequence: CASSLDRLAELNTGELFF. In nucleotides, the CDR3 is TGTGCCAGCAGCTTAGACCGACTAGCGGAGTTAAACACCGGGGAGCTGTTTTTT.